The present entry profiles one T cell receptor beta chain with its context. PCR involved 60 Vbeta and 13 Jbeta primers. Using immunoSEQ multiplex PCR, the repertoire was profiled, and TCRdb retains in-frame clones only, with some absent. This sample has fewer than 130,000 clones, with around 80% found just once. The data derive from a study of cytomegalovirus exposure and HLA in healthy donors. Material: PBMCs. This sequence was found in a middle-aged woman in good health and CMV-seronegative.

This CDR3 reads CASSHPGQGVDGYTF. CDR3 nucleotides: TGCGCCAGCAGCCATCCGGGACAGGGGGTAGATGGCTACACCTTC. The chain links TRBV4-1 to TRBJ1-2; TRBD1 aligns across 11 bases. The germline V gene encodes CDR1 MGHRA and CDR2 YSYEKL. The trim removed 3 bases at V and 6 bases at J, leaving 6 bases unmatched. The CDR3 loop spans 15 amino acids.